Listed below are T cell receptor beta chains from one sample, sequenced in a study of blood T cell repertoires in acute mononucleosis. TCRdb's copy holds only in-frame clones and misses some; the assay was immunoSEQ multiplex PCR. The top ten clones hold 51% of a sample with about 2,300 clones, approximately 67% of them seen once. The specimen was EBV GLC epitope tetramer+ CD8+ T cells sorted from PBMCs, collected during acute infectious mononucleosis. All receptors come from a woman between 18 and 30 years old with infectious mononucleosis caused by EBV. Both conserved end residues are part of each CDR3.

TRBJ2-5	TRBV11-2	CASSGSQETQYF
TRBJ2-7	TRBV7-2	CASSSSPGQTYEQYF
NA	TRBV29-1	CSVDDRGHVFNGYTF
TRBJ2-2	TRBV2	CASSEGTSPPGSCFF
TRBJ2-5	TRBV14	CASQSPGGTQYF
TRBJ2-7	TRBV11-2	CASCLAWVGGGNEQYF
TRBJ1-6	TRBV27	CASSLTPPAYNSPLHF
TRBJ2-1	TRBV13	CASNRRRGQVNNEQFF
TRBJ2-5	TRBV9	CASSVGQLAGGGETQYF
TRBJ2-2	TRBV2	CASSEQVNPGELFF
TRBJ1-3	TRBV29-1	CSASERNTIYF
TRBJ2-7	TRBV4-1	CASSPTSGSVYEQYF
TRBJ2-7	TRBV14	CASSQDGAGGLGEQYF
TRBJ1-5	TRBV29-1	CSVVADRDSNQPQHF
TRBJ2-1	TRBV23-1	CASSQSWEGSGKFSVNNEQFF
TRBJ1-4	TRBV29-1	CSVGSQGTNEKKLFF